The 6 T cell receptor beta chains below were found in one sample sequenced in a study of cytomegalovirus exposure and HLA in healthy donors. Vbeta (60) and Jbeta (13) primers were used in the PCR. The method was immunoSEQ multiplex PCR; TCRdb's version includes in-frame clones alone and lacks a portion of them. Of 100,000 or so clones in the sample, 65% to 75% were seen once. What was sequenced was PBMCs. The receptor source for this set is a woman aged 40 to 49 in good health and CMV-seronegative.

The rearrangement joins TRBV14 to TRBJ1-2, with D unclear. The CDR3 length is 14 residues. V was pared by 1 base and J by 1 base, with 7 bases between. The V gene's germline CDR1 is SGHDN and CDR2 FVKESK. DNA for the CDR3: TGTGCCAGCAGCCAAGTTGGCAGTAACTATGGCTACACCTTC. It specifies CASSQVGSNYGYTF.

This CDR3 reads CASSLNGGGRYEQYF. The CDR3 coding sequence is TGTGCCAGCAGCCTCAACGGGGGGGGAAGATACGAGCAGTACTTC. The chain couples TRBV7-2 to TRBJ2-7; TRBD2 agrees at 8 bases. This CDR3 has 15 residues. CDR1 SGHTA and CDR2 FQGNSA come from the germline V gene. Losses at the gene ends were 5 bases for V and 4 bases for J; bases not matched to a gene: 10. The full variable domain, its missing parts supplied by reference TRBV7-2 and TRBJ2-7, is GAGVSQSPSNKVTEKGKDVELRCDPISGHTALYWYRQSLGQGLEFLIYFQGNSAPDKSGLPSDRFSAERTGGSVSTLTIQRTQQEDSAVYLCASSLNGGGRYEQYFGPGTRLTVT.

The chain uses TRBV7-8 and TRBJ1-2; 10 bases are shared with TRBD1. Germline CDR1 and CDR2: SGHVS and FQNEAQ. There are 14 residues in the CDR3. Unmatched junction bases numbered 8, after V lost 6 bases and J lost 7 bases. The CDR3 DNA sequence: TGTGCCAGCAGACCCCCGGGACAGGGGTTTGGCTACACCTTC. This codes for CASRPPGQGFGYTF.

The gene calls are TRBV25-1 and TRBJ1-1; D gene uncertain. This CDR3 is built from 15 residues. The germline CDR1 and CDR2 sequences are MGHDK and SYGVNS. V lost 3 bases to trimming and J lost 1 base, with 12 bases between them. CDR3 amino acids: CASSDPSGGNTEAFF. The CDR3, as DNA: TGTGCCAGCAGTGACCCCTCAGGAGGGAACACTGAAGCTTTCTTT. Full variable domain (rest looked up from reference TRBV25-1 and TRBJ1-1): EADIYQTPRYLVIGTGKKITLECSQTMGHDKMYWYQQDPGMELHLIHYSYGVNSTEKGDLSSESTVSRIRTEHFPLTLESARPSHTSQYLCASSDPSGGNTEAFFGQGTRLTVV.

The chain couples TRBV30 to TRBJ1-2; no definite D call. Trimming took off 3 bases at V and 1 base at J, with 9 bases between the two ends. The CDR3 has 13 residues. Germline V gives CDR1 GTSNPN, CDR2 SVGIG (reference sequence). The CDR3 here is CAWRGAGNYGYTF. The CDR3 DNA reads as TGTGCCTGGAGGGGCGCCGGTAACTATGGCTACACCTTC. Full variable domain (missing parts from reference TRBV30 and TRBJ1-2): SQTIHQWPATLVQPVGSPLSLECTVEGTSNPNLYWYRQAAGRGLQLLFYSVGIGQISSEVPQNLSASRPQDRQFILSSKKLLLSDSGFYLCAWRGAGNYGYTFGSGTRLTVV.

V usage is TRBV7-9 and J usage is TRBJ2-1, with 9 nucleotides matching TRBD2. Germline V gene data show CDR1 as SEHNR and CDR2 as FQNEAQ (reference sequence). The CDR3 is 15 residues long. V was clipped by 2 bases and J by 7 bases; unmatched bases: 6. CDR3 sequence reads: CASSLLAGVGNEQFF. Written as DNA, the CDR3 is TGTGCCAGCAGCTTATTAGCGGGGGTAGGGAATGAGCAGTTCTTC.